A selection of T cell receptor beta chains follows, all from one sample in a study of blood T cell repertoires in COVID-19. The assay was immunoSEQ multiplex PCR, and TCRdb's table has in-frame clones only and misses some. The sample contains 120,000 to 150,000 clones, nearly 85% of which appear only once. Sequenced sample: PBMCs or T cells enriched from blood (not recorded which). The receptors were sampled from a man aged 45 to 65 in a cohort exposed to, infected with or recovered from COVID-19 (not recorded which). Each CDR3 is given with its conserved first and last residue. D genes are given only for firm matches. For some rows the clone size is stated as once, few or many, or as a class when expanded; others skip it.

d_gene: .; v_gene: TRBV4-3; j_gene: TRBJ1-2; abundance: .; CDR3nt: TGCGCCAGCAGCCAAGATAGGCAGGGGAACTATGGCTACACCTTC; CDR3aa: CASSQDRQGNYGYTF
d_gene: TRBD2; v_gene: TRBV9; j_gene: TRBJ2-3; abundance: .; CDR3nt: TGTGCCAGCAGCTCTCGGACTAGCGGGGGTACTAGACTCACAGATACGCAGTATTTT; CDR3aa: CASSSRTSGGTRLTDTQYF
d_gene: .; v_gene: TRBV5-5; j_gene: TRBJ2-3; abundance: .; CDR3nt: TGTGCCAGCAGCTTGGACCTAACAGATACGCAGTATTTT; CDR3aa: CASSLDLTDTQYF
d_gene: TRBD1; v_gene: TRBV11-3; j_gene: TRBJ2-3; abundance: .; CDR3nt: TGTGCCAGCAGTCGGGACAGGGGAACAGATACGCAGTATTTT; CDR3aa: CASSRDRGTDTQYF
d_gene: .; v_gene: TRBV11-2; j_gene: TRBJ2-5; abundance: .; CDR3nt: TGTGCCAGCAGCCGGGGGTACCAAGAGACCCAGTACTTC; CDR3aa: CASSRGYQETQYF
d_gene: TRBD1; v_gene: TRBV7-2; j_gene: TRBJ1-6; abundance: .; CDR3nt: TGTGCCAGCAGCTTAGAGACAGGGGCCTCCTATAATTCACCCCTCCACTTT; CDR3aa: CASSLETGASYNSPLHF
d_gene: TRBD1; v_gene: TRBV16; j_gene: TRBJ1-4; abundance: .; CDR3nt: TGTGCCAGCAGCCAATTAGGACAGGGAGGAAATGAAAAACTGTTTTTT; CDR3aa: CASSQLGQGGNEKLFF
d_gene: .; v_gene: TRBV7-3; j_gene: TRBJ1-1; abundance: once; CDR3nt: TGTGCCAGCAGCCTGGTAGGGGAAGGCGAAGCTTTCTTT; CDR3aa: CASSLVGEGEAFF
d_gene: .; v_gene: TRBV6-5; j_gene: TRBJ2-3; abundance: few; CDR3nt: TGTGCCAGCGGGCGGGACCCTGCAGGAGATACGCAGTATTTT; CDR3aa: CASGRDPAGDTQYF
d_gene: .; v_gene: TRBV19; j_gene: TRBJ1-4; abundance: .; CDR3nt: TGTGCCAGTAGCGAACTGACAGGCTTCGGGGCAACTAATGAAAAACTGTTTTTT; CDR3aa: CASSELTGFGATNEKLFF
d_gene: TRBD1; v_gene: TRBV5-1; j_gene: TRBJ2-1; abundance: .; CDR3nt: TGCGCCAGCAGCCTCGGAGGACAGGGTCTAAATGAGCAGTTCTTC; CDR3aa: CASSLGGQGLNEQFF
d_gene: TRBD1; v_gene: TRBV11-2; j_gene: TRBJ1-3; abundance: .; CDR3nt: TGTGCCAGCAGCTCCCTACAGGGGGCGGACGGAAACACCATATATTTT; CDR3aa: CASSSLQGADGNTIYF
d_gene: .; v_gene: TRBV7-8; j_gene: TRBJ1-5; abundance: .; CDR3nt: TGTGCCAGCAGCTTAGGAGGGTACTCCGGTCAGCCCCAGCATTTT; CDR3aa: CASSLGGYSGQPQHF
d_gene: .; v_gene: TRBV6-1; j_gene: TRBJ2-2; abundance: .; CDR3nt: TGTGCCAGCAGTGAATACTTGAACACCGGGGAGCTGTTTTTT; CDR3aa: CASSEYLNTGELFF
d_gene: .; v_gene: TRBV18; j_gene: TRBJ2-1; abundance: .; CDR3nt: TGTGCCAGCTCACCCCGAGAGGGTGGCTACAATGAGCAGTTCTTC; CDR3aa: CASSPREGGYNEQFF
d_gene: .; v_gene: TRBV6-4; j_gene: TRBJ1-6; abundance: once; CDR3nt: TGTGCCAGCAGTGAGGGCCCCAATTCACCCCTCCACTTT; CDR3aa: CASSEGPNSPLHF
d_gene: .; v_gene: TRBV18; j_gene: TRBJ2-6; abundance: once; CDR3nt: TGTGCCAGCTCACCGTCCGGGTACGGTGCCCGCTCTGGGGCCAACGTCCTGACTTTC; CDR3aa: CASSPSGYGARSGANVLTF
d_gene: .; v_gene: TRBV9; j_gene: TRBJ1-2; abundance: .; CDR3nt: TGTGCCAGCAGCGGTAGACAGAACTATGGCTACACCTTC; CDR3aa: CASSGRQNYGYTF
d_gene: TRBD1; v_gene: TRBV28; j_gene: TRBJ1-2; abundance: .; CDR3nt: TGTGCCAGCAGTCGCCCTGGGACAGCTAACTATGGCTACACCTTC; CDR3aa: CASSRPGTANYGYTF
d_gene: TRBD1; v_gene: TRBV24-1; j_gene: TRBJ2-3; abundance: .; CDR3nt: TGTGCCACCAGTGATGCTGACAGGGAGCCGGCAGATACGCAGTATTTT; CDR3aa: CATSDADREPADTQYF
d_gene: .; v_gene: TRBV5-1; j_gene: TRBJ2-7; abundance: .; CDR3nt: TGCGCCAGCAGCCCTTTAGCGGAGTCCCCCTACGAGCAGTACTTC; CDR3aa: CASSPLAESPYEQYF
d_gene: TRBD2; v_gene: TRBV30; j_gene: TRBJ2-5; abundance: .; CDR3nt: TGTGCCTGGAGTACACTAGCGGGAGGGGAGACCCAGTACTTC; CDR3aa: CAWSTLAGGETQYF
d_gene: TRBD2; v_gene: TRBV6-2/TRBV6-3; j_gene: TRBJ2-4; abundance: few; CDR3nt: TGTGCCAGCAGTTACTCTACTAGCGGGGTCCGACAGTACTTC; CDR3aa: CASSYSTSGVRQYF
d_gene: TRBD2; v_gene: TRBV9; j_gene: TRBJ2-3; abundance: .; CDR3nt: TGTGCCAGCAGCGTAGCGGCGGGAGGGTCAGATACGCAGTATTTT; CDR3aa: CASSVAAGGSDTQYF
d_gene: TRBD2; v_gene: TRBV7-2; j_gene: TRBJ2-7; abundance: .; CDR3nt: TGTGCCAGCAGCCAGGGACTAGCGGGAGTATTCGAGCAGTACTTC; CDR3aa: CASSQGLAGVFEQYF
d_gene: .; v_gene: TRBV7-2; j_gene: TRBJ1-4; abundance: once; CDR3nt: TGTGCCAGCAGCTTAGGGGGCCTCATTAATGAAAAACTGTTTTTT; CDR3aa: CASSLGGLINEKLFF
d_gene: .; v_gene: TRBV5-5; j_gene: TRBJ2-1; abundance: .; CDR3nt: TGTGCCAGCAGCTTCCTAGCCGGTTACAATGAGCAGTTCTTC; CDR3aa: CASSFLAGYNEQFF
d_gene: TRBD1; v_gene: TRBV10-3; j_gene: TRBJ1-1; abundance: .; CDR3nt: TGTGCCACGGAAGGGGGCGCCGGCACTGAAGCTTTCTTT; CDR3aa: CATEGGAGTEAFF
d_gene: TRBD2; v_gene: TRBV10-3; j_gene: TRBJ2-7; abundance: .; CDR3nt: TGTGCCATCAGTGAGTCTGGACTAGCGGGGAGGTCCCCCTACGAGCAGTACTTC; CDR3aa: CAISESGLAGRSPYEQYF
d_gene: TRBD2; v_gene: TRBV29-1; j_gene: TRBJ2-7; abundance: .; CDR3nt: TGCAGCGTTGAAACTAGCGGAAGCTCCTACGAGCAGTACTTC; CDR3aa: CSVETSGSSYEQYF
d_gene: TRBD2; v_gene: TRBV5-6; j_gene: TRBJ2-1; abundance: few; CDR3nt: TGTGCCAGCAGCTTGATTAGCGGGACTGGTTACAATGAGCAGTTCTTC; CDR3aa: CASSLISGTGYNEQFF
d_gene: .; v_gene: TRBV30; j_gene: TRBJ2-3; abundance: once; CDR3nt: TGTGCCTGGAGTGGGCCTCGGGCAGATACGCAGTATTTT; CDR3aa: CAWSGPRADTQYF
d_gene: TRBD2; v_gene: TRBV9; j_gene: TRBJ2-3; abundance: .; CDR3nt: TGTGCCAGCTCGACTAGCGGCACAGATACGCAGTATTTT; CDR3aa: CASSTSGTDTQYF
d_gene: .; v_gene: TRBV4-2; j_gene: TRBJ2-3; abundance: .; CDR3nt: TGTGCCAGCAGCCCCCAGGATAATGCAGATACGCAGTATTTT; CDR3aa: CASSPQDNADTQYF
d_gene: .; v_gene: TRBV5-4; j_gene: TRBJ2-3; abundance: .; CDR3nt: TGTGCCAGCAGCTTGGCTAGCGGCACAGATACGCAGTATTTT; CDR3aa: CASSLASGTDTQYF
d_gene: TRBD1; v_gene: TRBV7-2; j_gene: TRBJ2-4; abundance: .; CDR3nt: TGTGCCAGCAGCATACAGGGGTACGGGGACATTCAGTACTTC; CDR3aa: CASSIQGYGDIQYF
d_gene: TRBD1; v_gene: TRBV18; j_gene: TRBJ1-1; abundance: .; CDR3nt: TGTGCCAGCTCACTCGACAGGGGGGGCTGGGGGACTGAAGCTTTCTTT; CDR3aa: CASSLDRGGWGTEAFF
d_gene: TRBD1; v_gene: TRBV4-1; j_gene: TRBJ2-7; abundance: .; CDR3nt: TGCGCCAGCAGCCACCGACCTCCGGGACAGGTGACCTACGAGCAGTACTTC; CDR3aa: CASSHRPPGQVTYEQYF
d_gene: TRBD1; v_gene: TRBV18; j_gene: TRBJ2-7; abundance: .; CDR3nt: TGTGCCAGCTCGCGTGACAGGGTAGGGCAGTACTTC; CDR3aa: CASSRDRVGQYF
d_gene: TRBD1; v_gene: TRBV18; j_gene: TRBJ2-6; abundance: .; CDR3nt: TGTGCCAGCTCACCCATCCAGGGGGTCCCTGGGGCCAACGTCCTGACTTTC; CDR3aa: CASSPIQGVPGANVLTF
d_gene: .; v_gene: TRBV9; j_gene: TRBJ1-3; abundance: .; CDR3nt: TGTGCCAGCAGCGTAGAAGGGGCAACTGGAAACACCATATATTTT; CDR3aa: CASSVEGATGNTIYF
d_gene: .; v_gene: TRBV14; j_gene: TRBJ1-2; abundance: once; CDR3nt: TGTGCCAGCAGCCCAGCCGGAAACAGGCTCCAAGGCTACACCTTC; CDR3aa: CASSPAGNRLQGYTF
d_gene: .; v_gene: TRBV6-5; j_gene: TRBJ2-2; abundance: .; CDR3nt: TGTGCTAGCAGTTACGAGCAGGGCCGTAATTCCGGGGAGCTGTTTTTT; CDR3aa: CASSYEQGRNSGELFF
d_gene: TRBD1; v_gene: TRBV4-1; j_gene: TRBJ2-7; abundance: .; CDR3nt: TGCGCCAGCAGCCGCGGACAGGGGCAGTACGAGCAGTACTTC; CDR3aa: CASSRGQGQYEQYF
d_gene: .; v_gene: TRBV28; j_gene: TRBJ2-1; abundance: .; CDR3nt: TGTGCCAGCAGTTTTGGAGGGTGGGGCAATGAGCAGTTCTTC; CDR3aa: CASSFGGWGNEQFF
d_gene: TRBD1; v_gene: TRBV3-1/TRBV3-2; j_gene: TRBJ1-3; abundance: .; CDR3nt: TGTGCCAGCAGCCAAAACAGGGGTTCTCAAAACACCATATATTTT; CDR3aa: CASSQNRGSQNTIYF
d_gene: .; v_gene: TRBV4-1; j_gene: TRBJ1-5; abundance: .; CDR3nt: TGCGCCAGCAGCCAAGACAGTTACAATCAGCCCCAGCATTTT; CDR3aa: CASSQDSYNQPQHF
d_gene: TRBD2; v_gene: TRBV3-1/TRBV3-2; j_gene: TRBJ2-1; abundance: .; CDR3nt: TGTGCCAGCAGCCAGTGGTCGACCGGGACTAGCGGGAGAGATGAGCAGTTCTTC; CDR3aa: CASSQWSTGTSGRDEQFF
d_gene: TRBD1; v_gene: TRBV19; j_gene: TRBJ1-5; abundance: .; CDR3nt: TGTGCCAGTAGTATAGCTGGACAGGTCAATCAGCCCCAGCATTTT; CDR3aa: CASSIAGQVNQPQHF
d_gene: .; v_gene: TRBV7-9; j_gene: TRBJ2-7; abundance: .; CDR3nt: TGTGCCAGCAGCCCCGGGTTAACCTACGAGCAGTACTTC; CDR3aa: CASSPGLTYEQYF
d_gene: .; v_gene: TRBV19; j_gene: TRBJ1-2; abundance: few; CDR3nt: TGTGCCAGTAGTCCGCAGGCGCTCGGAGGCTACACCTTC; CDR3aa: CASSPQALGGYTF
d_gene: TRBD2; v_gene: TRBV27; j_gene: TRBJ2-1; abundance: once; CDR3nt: TGTGCCAGCAGTTCTTTAGCGGGGTCCTACAATGAGCAGTTCTTC; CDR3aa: CASSSLAGSYNEQFF
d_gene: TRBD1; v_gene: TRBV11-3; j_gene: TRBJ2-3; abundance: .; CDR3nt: TGTGCCAGCAGCCCATGGGGCCGACAGGGAGAGCAGTATTTT; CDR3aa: CASSPWGRQGEQYF
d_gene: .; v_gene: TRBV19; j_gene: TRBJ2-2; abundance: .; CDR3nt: TGTGCCAGTAGTACCCCACGACCGGGAAGGACCGGGGAGCTGTTTTTT; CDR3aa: CASSTPRPGRTGELFF